These 28 T cell receptor beta chains were all obtained from the same sample, sequenced in a study of cytomegalovirus exposure and HLA in healthy donors. The assay was immunoSEQ multiplex PCR, and TCRdb's table has in-frame clones only and misses some. This table has about 160,000 clones, 75% to 90% appearing once. Sequenced material: PBMCs. The receptor source for this set is a woman aged 18-29 years in good health and CMV-seronegative.

The genes are TRBV19 and TRBJ1-5; D is ambiguous. The CDR3 totals 13 residues. Deletions cut 6 bases from V and 2 bases from J, with 8 bases between. CDR1 and CDR2 from the germline V gene are LNHDA and SQIVND (reference sequence). The CDR3 reads CASRNEGNQPQHF. In nucleotides, the CDR3 is TGTGCCAGTAGAAACGAGGGCAATCAGCCCCAGCATTTT.

The rearrangement uses TRBV14 and TRBJ2-5; D possibly corresponds to TRBD2 (7 bases). The V gene's germline CDR1 is SGHDN and CDR2 FVKESK. V lost 1 base and J 1 base, leaving 13 bases between the germline ends. CDR3 size: 16 residues. Here the CDR3 reads CASSQVSGGTQETQYF. The CDR3 DNA reads TGTGCCAGCAGCCAAGTTTCGGGGGGCACCCAAGAGACCCAGTACTTC.

The rearrangement joins TRBV5-6 to TRBJ2-7; no clear D gene. There are 13 residues in the CDR3. Trimming removed 3 bases at V and 2 bases at J, with 9 bases between. Germline CDR1 and CDR2: SGHDT and YYEEEE. The CDR3 DNA follows: TGTGCCAGCAGCTCGAGCGTTACCTACGAGCAGTACTTC. It is translated as CASSSSVTYEQYF.

The V and J genes are TRBV18 and TRBJ2-7; 7 bases agree with TRBD1. Germline V CDR1 and CDR2: KGHSH, LQKENI. J gave up 6 bases and V 2 bases, and 7 bases lay outside the gene matches. This CDR3 is 14 amino acids long. Here the CDR3 reads CASSPDRVLLEQYF. DNA of the CDR3: TGTGCCAGCTCACCAGACAGGGTTCTCCTCGAGCAGTACTTC.

The table lists this clone with a count of one. CDR3 loop: CASSLFGGSDKPYEQYF. The CDR3 DNA is TGTGCCAGCAGCCTATTTGGCGGGAGTGACAAACCCTACGAGCAGTACTTC. The chain couples TRBV13 to TRBJ2-7, with 7 bases aligning to TRBD2. Unmatched junction bases numbered 15, after V lost 5 bases and J lost 2 bases. The CDR3 is 17 residues long. Germline CDR1 reads PRHDT; CDR2 reads FYEKMQ (reference sequence).

The chain is built from TRBV11-2 and TRBJ2-7, with D possibly being TRBD1 (6 bases). The CDR3 extends over 14 amino acids. Deletions cut 7 bases from V and 6 bases from J, with 19 bases between. Germline V gives CDR1 SGHAT, CDR2 FQNNGV. The CDR3 coding sequence is TGTGCCAGCACTCTTTCGGGGACACCCGCCGAGCAGTACTTC. This translates into CASTLSGTPAEQYF.

This clone occurred once. The genes are TRBV11-2 and TRBJ2-2; 7 nucleotides line up with TRBD2. With 0 bases clipped from V and 7 bases from J, the junction kept 5 bases outside the gene matches. CDR3 size: 15 residues. Germline CDR1 reads SGHAT; CDR2 reads FQNNGV. The CDR3 reads CASSLELALDGELFF. CDR3 bases: TGTGCCAGCAGCTTAGAACTAGCGCTTGACGGGGAGCTGTTTTTT. Complete variable domain (other parts from reference TRBV11-2 and TRBJ2-2): EAGVAQSPRYKIIEKRQSVAFWCNPISGHATLYWYQQILGQGPKLLIQFQNNGVVDDSQLPKDRFSAERLKGVDSTLKIQPAKLEDSAVYLCASSLELALDGELFFGEGSRLTVL.

This sequence joins TRBV6-6 and TRBJ1-1; D gene uncertain. CDR3 length: 12 residues. CDR1 is MNHNY, CDR2 SVGAGI, per germline (reference sequence). V lost 4 bases to trimming and J lost 11 bases, with 14 bases between them. For the CDR3, the DNA is TGTGCCAGCAGTTCTCGAGAGTTGGGCGCTTTCTTT. As protein: CASSSRELGAFF.

The V call is TRBV6-6, the J call TRBJ2-7, with 8 nucleotides matching TRBD2. The CDR3 has 13 amino acids. The V and J ends lost 8 bases and 3 bases, in that order; junction bases with no gene match: 6. Germline V gives CDR1 MNHNY, CDR2 SVGAGI (reference sequence). The CDR3 DNA is TGTGCCAGCCTGGGCGGGACTAGCTACGAGCAGTACTTC. Translated, it gives CASLGGTSYEQYF.

J is TRBJ2-4 and V is TRBV6-1; a weak D match, TRBD1 (5 bases). Germline V lookup: CDR1 MNHNS, CDR2 SASEGT. The CDR3 contains 15 residues. With 4 bases removed from V and 0 bases from J, the gap between germline ends came to 10 bases. CDR3 sequence reads: CASSVTGLAKNIQYF. CDR3 bases: TGTGCCAGCAGTGTCACAGGTCTAGCCAAAAACATTCAGTACTTC.

J is TRBJ1-4 and V is TRBV7-9, with a weak D call TRBD1 (5 bases). V lost 4 bases and J lost 4, with 7 bases in between. CDR1 and CDR2 (germline): SEHNR, FQNEAQ (reference sequence). The CDR3 spans 13 residues. CDR3 sequence: CASSSGGNEKLFF. The DNA of the CDR3 is TGTGCCAGCAGCTCCGGGGGTAATGAAAAACTGTTTTTT. The whole variable domain, filled in from reference TRBV7-9 and TRBJ1-4, reads DTGVSQNPRHKITKRGQNVTFRCDPISEHNRLYWYRQTLGQGPEFLTYFQNEAQLEKSRLLSDRFSAERPKGSFSTLEIQRTEQGDSAMYLCASSSGGNEKLFFGSGTQLSVL.

The rearrangement links TRBV5-1 to TRBJ2-7; 9 nucleotides agree with TRBD1. V trimming: 4 bases; J trimming: 3 bases; junction bases outside the gene matches: 5. This CDR3 is 14 amino acids long. Germline CDR1 reads SGHRS; CDR2 reads YFSETQ. In nucleotides, the CDR3 is TGCGCCAGCAGCAAGGGGACAGGGAGCTACGAGCAGTACTTC. It specifies CASSKGTGSYEQYF.

This rearrangement joins TRBV4-1 to TRBJ2-3; perhaps TRBD2 as D (5 bases). In germline, CDR1 is MGHRA, CDR2 YSYEKL. The CDR3 runs 14 residues. Trimming took 1 base from V and 3 from J, leaving 8 bases between them. The CDR3, as DNA: TGCGCCAGCAGCCAAGGTCGGGGAACAGATACGCAGTATTTT. This codes for CASSQGRGTDTQYF.

The rearrangement links TRBV6-1 to TRBJ2-7, with D perhaps matching TRBD2 (7 bases). Germline CDR1 and CDR2: MNHNS and SASEGT. CDR3 length: 12 residues. V was cut by 7 bases and J by 6 bases, with 13 bases left in between. CDR3 sequence: CASKKGGIEQYF. DNA of the CDR3: TGTGCCAGCAAGAAGGGGGGGATCGAGCAGTACTTC.

This chain joins TRBV11-2 and TRBJ2-4; no firm D call. Germline V gene data show CDR1 as SGHAT and CDR2 as FQNNGV. V was shortened by 2 bases and J by 8 bases, with 4 bases between the two germline ends. This CDR3 is 11 amino acids long. The CDR3 sequence: CASSLFYIQYF. The CDR3 DNA reads TGTGCCAGCAGCTTATTCTACATTCAGTACTTC. Variable domain in full (rest from reference TRBV11-2 and TRBJ2-4): EAGVAQSPRYKIIEKRQSVAFWCNPISGHATLYWYQQILGQGPKLLIQFQNNGVVDDSQLPKDRFSAERLKGVDSTLKIQPAKLEDSAVYLCASSLFYIQYFGAGTRLSVL.

The table lists this clone with a few counts. V usage is TRBV7-9 and J usage is TRBJ1-4; no definite D call. The CDR3 has 11 amino acids. V dropped 4 bases and J dropped 13 bases, with 10 bases sitting between them. Germline V lookup: CDR1 SEHNR, CDR2 FQNEAQ (reference sequence). The CDR3 DNA follows: TGTGCCAGCAGCTCACAAGGAGGACTGTTTTTT. Translated: CASSSQGGLFF.

This clone showed up just once. The V gene is TRBV5-1, the J gene TRBJ1-2, with D tentatively TRBD1 (5 bases). The CDR3 is 13 residues long. The germline V and J ends were trimmed by 0 bases and 8 bases, with 11 bases remaining between them. Germline loops: CDR1 SGHRS, CDR2 YFSETQ. The CDR3: CASSLAGGSGYTF. The CDR3 DNA reads TGCGCCAGCAGCTTGGCCGGGGGGAGCGGCTACACCTTC. The full variable domain, in which reference TRBV5-1 and TRBJ1-2 provide the parts outside the CDR3, is KAGVTQTPRYLIKTRGQQVTLSCSPISGHRSVSWYQQTPGQGLQFLFEYFSETQRNKGNFPGRFSGRQFSNSRSEMNVSTLELGDSALYLCASSLAGGSGYTFGSGTRLTVV.

The chain has TRBV19 and TRBJ1-1, with D unresolved. V was cut by 3 bases and J by 4 bases, with 12 bases left in between. The V gene's germline CDR1 is LNHDA and CDR2 SQIVND (reference sequence). The CDR3 has 14 amino acids. Here the CDR3 DNA reads TGTGCCAGTAGTATCCTACAGAGACGCACTGAAGCTTTCTTT. Translated, it gives CASSILQRRTEAFF.

This sequence joins TRBV9 and TRBJ2-3; D not resolved. V gave up 4 bases and J gave up 2 bases, with 14 bases separating them. The CDR3 is 15 residues long. Germline V lookup: CDR1 SGDLS, CDR2 YYNGEE. In DNA form, the CDR3 reads TGTGCCAGCAGCTTAGGTCTTCCTTCCACAGATACGCAGTATTTT. Translated: CASSLGLPSTDTQYF.

The genes are TRBV6-5 and TRBJ2-7, with D perhaps TRBD1 (6 bases). V was pared by 6 bases and J by 3 bases, with 18 bases between. Looked up from germline, CDR1 is MNHEY and CDR2 is SVGAGI. This CDR3 contains 15 residues. The chain's CDR3 is CASSRTSGTYYEQYF. CDR3 DNA sequence: TGTGCCAGCAGCCGCACTTCCGGGACATACTACGAGCAGTACTTC.

The J gene is TRBJ1-2, the V gene TRBV19; tentative D call: TRBD1 (5 bases). The CDR3 sequence is 14 residues long. Germline CDR1 LNHDA, CDR2 SQIVND (reference sequence). Trimming removed 6 bases at V and 13 bases at J, with 24 bases between. Here the CDR3 reads CASSLPGGVEEFTF. The CDR3 DNA follows: TGTGCCAGTAGCCTTCCGGGGGGGGTGGAGGAATTCACCTTC.

The gene calls are TRBV25-1 and TRBJ2-7; TRBD1 might be the D (6 bases). Per the germline V gene, CDR1 is MGHDK and CDR2 is SYGVNS. The CDR3 is 16 amino acids. The V end was cut by 0 bases, the J end by 1 base, with 13 bases between. CDR3 DNA sequence: TGTGCCAGCAGTGAATATGTTAGGGGGATTTCCTACGAGCAGTACTTC. Protein: CASSEYVRGISYEQYF.

This chain connects TRBV6-4 to TRBJ2-3; TRBD2 is a possible D gene (6 bases). Germline V gene lookup returns CDR1 MRHNA and CDR2 SNTAGT. This CDR3 has 14 residues. V was shortened by 1 base and J by 1 base, with 6 bases between the two germline ends. CDR3 loop: CASSDLAGTDTQYF. DNA for the CDR3: TGTGCCAGCAGTGACTTAGCGGGCACAGATACGCAGTATTTT.

This clone was observed a handful of times. The J gene is TRBJ1-5, the V gene TRBV2; the D is unclear. V lost 7 bases to trimming and J lost 7 bases, with 14 bases between them. Germline CDR1 and CDR2: SNHLY and FYNNEI. This CDR3 has 13 amino acids. Here the CDR3 DNA reads TGTGCCAGCAATGCCCAGGAACGCCAGCCCCAGCATTTT. This gives the protein CASNAQERQPQHF.

The chain carries TRBV5-1 and TRBJ1-1; the D is unclear. Trimming left V 4 bases short and J 5 bases short, with 9 bases between. This CDR3 has 12 amino acids. Germline V gene lookup returns CDR1 SGHRS and CDR2 YFSETQ. Here the CDR3 DNA reads TGCGCCAGCAGCCTGTCGACAACTGAAGCTTTCTTT. Translated: CASSLSTTEAFF. Complete variable domain (other parts from reference TRBV5-1 and TRBJ1-1): KAGVTQTPRYLIKTRGQQVTLSCSPISGHRSVSWYQQTPGQGLQFLFEYFSETQRNKGNFPGRFSGRQFSNSRSEMNVSTLELGDSALYLCASSLSTTEAFFGQGTRLTVV.

The rearrangement uses TRBV5-6 and TRBJ1-1; tentatively, D is TRBD1 (5 bases). Germline V gives CDR1 SGHDT, CDR2 YYEEEE. The CDR3 totals 14 residues. V lost 2 bases to trimming and J lost 11 bases, with 19 bases between them. CDR3 region: CASSLQASGRRAFF. The CDR3 DNA reads as TGTGCCAGCAGCTTACAAGCGTCAGGGCGTCGGGCTTTCTTT.

The chain combines TRBV27 with TRBJ2-7, with 11 bases aligning to TRBD2. V was clipped by 6 bases and J by 2 bases; unmatched bases: 6. Germline CDR1 is MNHEY and CDR2 is SMNVEV (reference sequence). This CDR3 contains 15 residues. As DNA, the CDR3 is TGTGCCAGCAGAATACTAGCGGGGGCGACCTACGAGCAGTACTTC. It is translated as CASRILAGATYEQYF.

This sequence joins TRBV6-6 and TRBJ2-3; perhaps TRBD2 as D (5 bases). Trimming took off 4 bases at V and 7 bases at J, with 9 bases between the two ends. Germline-derived CDR1 and CDR2 are MNHNY and SVGAGI (reference sequence). The CDR3 contains 12 residues. The CDR3, as DNA: TGTGCCAGCAGTTCGGACTTCCATACGCAGTATTTT. Its translation: CASSSDFHTQYF.